The 27 T cell receptor beta chains given below trace back to one sample, sequenced in a study of CXCR3-negative and CXCR3-positive naive CD8 T cells. UMI-labeled 5' RACE TRB cDNA libraries were prepared from the cells. With the 5' RACE reads reprocessed, TCRdb shows one record per CDR3 protein and no DNA. This repertoire includes tens of thousands of distinct CDR3 sequences. The sequenced material came from naive CXCR3- CD8+ T cells from blood. The subset denotes: CD45RO-CCR7+CD27+CD95- naive CD8+ T cells lacking CXCR3 (TNR3-). These receptors were collected from a human donor in good health. Some clones in this sample may be carry-over from other donors' samples.

The genes are TRBV7-9 and TRBJ2-2; absent DNA, TCRdb's TRBD1 call cannot be checked. The CDR3 loop spans 15 amino acids. CDR1 is SEHNR and CDR2 is FQNEAQ in the germline V gene (reference sequence). The chain's CDR3 is CASSAGQGTTGELFF. The complete variable domain, with remaining parts taken from reference TRBV7-9 and TRBJ2-2, reads DTGVSQNPRHKITKRGQNVTFRCDPISEHNRLYWYRQTLGQGPEFLTYFQNEAQLEKSRLLSDRFSAERPKGSFSTLEIQRTEQGDSAMYLCASSAGQGTTGELFFGEGSRLTVL.

The chain carries TRBV20-1 and TRBJ2-7; without DNA, the TCRdb call of TRBD1 cannot be checked. The length of the CDR3 is 12 residues. Germline V gene sequence: CDR1 DFQATT, CDR2 SNEGSKA (reference sequence). The CDR3 loop is CSARSVRHEQYF.

This rearrangement joins TRBV7-6 to TRBJ1-1. CDR1 and CDR2 from the germline V gene are SGHVS and FNYEAQ. The CDR3 loop spans 14 amino acids. CDR3 in amino acids: CASSLRAVNTEAFF.

This chain uses TRBV12-3 or TRBV12-4 with TRBJ2-7; with no DNA, the TCRdb D assignment of TRBD1 cannot be verified. This CDR3 contains 15 residues. CDR3 residues: CASSPTGQGNYEQYF.

This clonotype is medium-sized by frequency. The gene calls are TRBV20-1 and TRBJ1-1. Germline CDR1 DFQATT, CDR2 SNEGSKA (reference sequence). The CDR3 is made up of 12 amino acids. CDR3 amino acids: CSAPSGVTEAFF.

V is TRBV3-1 and J is TRBJ2-5; absent DNA, TCRdb's TRBD2 call cannot be checked. The germline V gene has CDR1 LGHDT and CDR2 YNNKEL (reference sequence). The CDR3 covers 14 residues. This CDR3 is CASSQDAGGETQYF.

CDR3 region: CASSSRSRGGRRPFDGYTF. The chain is built from TRBV11-3 and TRBJ1-2. CDR1 SGHNT and CDR2 YENEEA come from the germline V gene. CDR3 length equals 19 residues.

V usage is TRBV5-5 and J usage is TRBJ2-7; lacking DNA, the TRBD1 call made by TCRdb goes unchecked. The CDR3 has 16 amino acids. CDR1 is SGHKS, CDR2 YYEKEE, per germline (reference sequence). The CDR3 loop reads CASSLVVFSTAEEQYF.

The genes are TRBV6-6 and TRBJ2-7. The CDR3 runs to 12 residues. Germline CDR1 is MNHNY and CDR2 is SVGAGI (reference sequence). CDR3 sequence: CASSYISYEQYF.

The CDR3 spells CASSEGTAANTEAFF. The chain recombines TRBV10-1 with TRBJ1-1; TCRdb's D call, TRBD1, is unchecked because there is no DNA. CDR3 size: 15 residues. The V gene's germline CDR1 is WNHNN and CDR2 SYGVQD (reference sequence).

V gene TRBV15 combines with J gene TRBJ2-4. CDR1 and CDR2 (germline): LNHNV, YYDKDF (reference sequence). This CDR3 spans 16 amino acids. The CDR3 loop is CATSREGEVAKNIQYF.

The J gene is TRBJ2-7, the V gene TRBV4-3. CDR3 length: 15 amino acids. Germline CDR1 LGHNA, CDR2 YSLEER. CDR3 sequence reads: CASSQDVPGYYEQYF.

CDR3 sequence reads: CASSPRRETGEQFF. The genes are TRBV18 and TRBJ2-1; TCRdb picks TRBD2, but there is no DNA to check that call. This CDR3 is built from 14 residues. The germline V gene has CDR1 KGHSH and CDR2 LQKENI.

The chain carries TRBV5-1 and TRBJ1-5. Germline lookup yields CDR1 SGHRS and CDR2 YFSETQ. CDR3 length equals 13 residues. The CDR3 spells CASSLLLGQPQHF. The full variable domain, in which reference TRBV5-1 and TRBJ1-5 provide the parts outside the CDR3, is KAGVTQTPRYLIKTRGQQVTLSCSPISGHRSVSWYQQTPGQGLQFLFEYFSETQRNKGNFPGRFSGRQFSNSRSEMNVSTLELGDSALYLCASSLLLGQPQHFGDGTRLSIL.

CDR3 region: CASSPTARNEQFF. The gene calls are TRBV7-9 and TRBJ2-1; TCRdb picks TRBD1, but there is no DNA to check that call. The CDR3 loop spans 13 amino acids. The germline V gene has CDR1 SEHNR and CDR2 FQNEAQ (reference sequence).

The chain carries TRBV29-1 and TRBJ1-2. The CDR3 consists of 13 residues. The germline V gene has CDR1 SQVTM and CDR2 ANQGSEA. The CDR3 loop reads CSVDLSLNYGYTF.

The chain has TRBV27 and TRBJ2-7; TCRdb gives TRBD1 as the D gene, but with no DNA this cannot be confirmed. From germline, CDR1 is MNHEY and CDR2 SMNVEV (reference sequence). The CDR3 runs 14 residues. Here the CDR3 reads CASSHRGPPYEQYF.

The chain carries TRBV12-3 or TRBV12-4 and TRBJ1-1; there is no DNA to check the TCRdb D call of TRBD1. CDR3 size: 12 residues. The CDR3 loop is CASSEGIRRAFF.

The CDR3 loop reads CASSLEGRGSNNEQFF. The rearrangement uses TRBV11-2 and TRBJ2-1; TCRdb's D call of TRBD1 is untestable without DNA. The CDR3 consists of 16 residues. Germline V CDR1 and CDR2: SGHAT, FQNNGV.

This chain uses TRBV15 with TRBJ2-2. The CDR3 spans 14 residues. Germline loops: CDR1 LNHNV, CDR2 YYDKDF (reference sequence). The CDR3 region is CATSRVYDTGELFF.

The V and J genes are TRBV29-1 and TRBJ1-5; absent DNA, TCRdb's TRBD1 call cannot be checked. The CDR3 consists of 14 residues. CDR1 is SQVTM and CDR2 is ANQGSEA in the germline V gene. The CDR3 is CSVRTGESNQPQHF.

The chain uses TRBV7-2 and TRBJ2-7; TCRdb calls TRBD1, which cannot be checked without DNA. Germline V gives CDR1 SGHTA, CDR2 FQGNSA. The CDR3 has 14 residues. The CDR3 protein is CASSLDGGDGQQYF.

The rearrangement joins TRBV12-3 or TRBV12-4 to TRBJ2-1; the D call from TCRdb, TRBD2, cannot be confirmed without DNA. This CDR3 has 14 residues. CDR3 protein: CASRPGGLNNEQFF.

The chain uses TRBV5-1 and TRBJ2-7; TCRdb picks TRBD1, but there is no DNA to check that call. Germline V lookup: CDR1 SGHRS, CDR2 YFSETQ. The CDR3 loop spans 14 amino acids. The CDR3 is CASSLQGPSYEQYF.

CDR3 sequence reads: CASSPHSGRPEQYF. The chain has TRBV28 and TRBJ2-7; there is no DNA to check the TCRdb D call of TRBD2. The CDR3 extends over 14 amino acids. Germline V lookup: CDR1 MDHEN, CDR2 SYDVKM.

This sequence joins TRBV5-5 and TRBJ2-7. The CDR3 sequence is 11 residues long. From germline, CDR1 is SGHKS and CDR2 YYEKEE (reference sequence). This chain's CDR3 is CASSSSGEQYF.

The chain is built from TRBV5-4 and TRBJ2-3; TCRdb calls TRBD1, which cannot be checked without DNA. From germline, CDR1 is SGHNT and CDR2 YYREEE (reference sequence). The length of the CDR3 is 14 residues. The CDR3 reads CASSEGQGWDTQYF.